Listed below are T cell receptor beta chains from one sample, sequenced in a study of T cells after posttransplantation cyclophosphamide. Sequencing was performed with immunoSEQ multiplex PCR; in TCRdb, only in-frame clones are kept and a portion is missing. The sample includes about 52,000 clones, more than 70% of them seen just once. Sequenced material: PBMCs. These receptors were taken from a man aged 30-40 years with a blood cancer, CMV-positive, and with a related stem cell donor. Each CDR3 is given with its conserved first and last residue. D genes are given only for firm matches. Some rows have no size entry. The others give once, few or many, or a class for an expanded clone.

j_gene	d_gene	v_gene	abundance	CDR3nt	CDR3aa
TRBJ2-7	.	TRBV19	.	TGTGCCAGTGGGCACCGCTACGAGCAGTACTTC	CASGHRYEQYF
TRBJ2-7	TRBD2	TRBV7-2	.	TGTGCCAGCAGCCCCCGGACTAGCGGGACCTCCTACGAGCAGTACTTC	CASSPRTSGTSYEQYF
TRBJ2-1	.	TRBV19	.	TGTGCCAGTAGTATCGGGCGGGGTTGGGGGGATGAGCAGTTCTTC	CASSIGRGWGDEQFF
TRBJ1-1	.	TRBV18	.	TGTGCCAGCTCACCACGGGCCACATCAACTCTTGGCACTGAAGCTTTCTTT	CASSPRATSTLGTEAFF
TRBJ2-1	TRBD2	TRBV25-1	once	TGTGCCAGCAGTGATCTCCGGACTAGCGGGACGGACAATGAGCAGTTCTTC	CASSDLRTSGTDNEQFF
TRBJ1-4	.	TRBV15	.	TGTGCCACCAGCAGAAAATCGACAGCCGGGGGTGAAAAACTGTTTTTT	CATSRKSTAGGEKLFF
TRBJ1-1	TRBD1	TRBV4-1	few	TGCGCCAGCAGCCAAGGTGTACAGGGGTACACTGAAGCTTTCTTT	CASSQGVQGYTEAFF
TRBJ2-1	.	TRBV9	.	TGTGCCAGCAACTACAACGGGGGGCCAGACAATGAGCAGTTCTTC	CASNYNGGPDNEQFF
TRBJ2-5	.	TRBV7-2	.	TGTGCCAGCACCCTTCGGTCAGGGTTGTACCAAGAGACCCAGTACTTC	CASTLRSGLYQETQYF
TRBJ2-7	.	TRBV19	.	TGTGCCAGTAGTATCGCGGAGGGGCAGGGCTACGAGCAGTACTTC	CASSIAEGQGYEQYF
TRBJ1-4	.	TRBV30	once	TGTGCCTGGTCAAAGGACGCAGGAGGGGAAAAACTGTTTTTT	CAWSKDAGGEKLFF
TRBJ1-6	.	TRBV30	.	TGTGCTTGCAAACCCCAGGAGGGATCACCCCTCCACTTT	CACKPQEGSPLHF
TRBJ2-7	.	TRBV11-3	.	TGTGCCAGCAGCTTAGAAGACAGAACCGAGCAGTACTTC	CASSLEDRTEQYF
TRBJ1-2	TRBD1	TRBV4-1	.	TGCGCCAGCAGCCAAGTTGAGGGGACAGGGGGCGCTTTGTTTGGCTACACCTTC	CASSQVEGTGGALFGYTF
TRBJ2-3	TRBD2	TRBV7-9	once	TGTGCCAGCAGCTTAGGGACTAGCGGGAGGGCCTTCACAGATACGCAGTATTTT	CASSLGTSGRAFTDTQYF
TRBJ1-2	.	TRBV28	.	TGTGCCAGCAGTTTTTCTCCGGGGGGCTACACCTTC	CASSFSPGGYTF
TRBJ1-4	TRBD1	TRBV15	.	TGTGCCGCCAGCGACAGGGGCGTCTCTAATGAAAAACTGTTTTTT	CAASDRGVSNEKLFF
TRBJ2-7	.	TRBV30	.	TGTGCCTGGAGCCAGGGCGGCAACCACGAGCAGTACTTC	CAWSQGGNHEQYF